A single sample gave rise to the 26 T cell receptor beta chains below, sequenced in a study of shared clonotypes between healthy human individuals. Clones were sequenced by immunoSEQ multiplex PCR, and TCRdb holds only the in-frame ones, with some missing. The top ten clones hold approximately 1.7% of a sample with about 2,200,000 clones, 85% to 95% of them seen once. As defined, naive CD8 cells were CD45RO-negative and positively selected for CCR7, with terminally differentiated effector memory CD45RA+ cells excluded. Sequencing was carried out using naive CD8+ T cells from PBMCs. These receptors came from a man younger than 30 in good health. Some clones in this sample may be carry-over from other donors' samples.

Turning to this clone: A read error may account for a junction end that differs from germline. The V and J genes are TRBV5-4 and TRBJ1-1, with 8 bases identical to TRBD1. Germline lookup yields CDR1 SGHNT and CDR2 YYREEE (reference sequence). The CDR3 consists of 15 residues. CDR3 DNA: TGTGCCAGCAGCCCGGCGGGACAGGTGAACACTGAAGCCTTCTTT. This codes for CASSPAGQVNTEAFF.

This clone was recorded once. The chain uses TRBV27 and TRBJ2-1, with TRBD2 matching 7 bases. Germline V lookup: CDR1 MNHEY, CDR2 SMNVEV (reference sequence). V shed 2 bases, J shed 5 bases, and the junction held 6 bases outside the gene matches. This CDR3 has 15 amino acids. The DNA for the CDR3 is TGTGCCAGCAGTTTAAGGGCTAGCGGAAACAATGAGCAGTTCTTC. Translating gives CASSLRASGNNEQFF.

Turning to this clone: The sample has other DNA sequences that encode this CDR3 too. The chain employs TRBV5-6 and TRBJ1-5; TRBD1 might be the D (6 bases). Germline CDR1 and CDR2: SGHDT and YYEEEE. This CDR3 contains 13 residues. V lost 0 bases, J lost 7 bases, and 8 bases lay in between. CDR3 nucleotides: TGTGCCAGCAGCTTGGGCAGGGGCCAGCCCCAGCATTTT. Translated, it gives CASSLGRGQPQHF.

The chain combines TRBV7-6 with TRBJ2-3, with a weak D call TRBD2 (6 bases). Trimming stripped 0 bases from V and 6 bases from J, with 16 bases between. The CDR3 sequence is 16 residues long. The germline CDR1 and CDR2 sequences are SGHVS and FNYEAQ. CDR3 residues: CASSLAQQLAGDTQYF. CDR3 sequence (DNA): TGTGCCAGCAGCTTAGCGCAACAACTAGCAGGTGATACGCAGTATTTT.

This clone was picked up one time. This CDR3 is CASSETGTHTYEQYF. The CDR3 DNA reads as TGTGCCAGCAGTGAAACAGGGACTCATACCTACGAGCAGTACTTC. This chain uses TRBV2 with TRBJ2-7; either TRBD1 or TRBD2 may fit D (6 bases each). This CDR3 spans 15 amino acids. V lost 2 bases, J lost 2 bases, and 13 bases lay in between. CDR1 is SNHLY and CDR2 is FYNNEI in the germline V gene. Looking up the rest from reference TRBV2 and TRBJ2-7 gives the full variable domain: EPEVTQTPSHQVTQMGQEVILRCVPISNHLYFYWYRQILGQKVEFLVSFYNNEISEKSEIFDDQFSVERPDGSNFTLKIRSTKLEDSAMYFCASSETGTHTYEQYFGPGTRLTVT.

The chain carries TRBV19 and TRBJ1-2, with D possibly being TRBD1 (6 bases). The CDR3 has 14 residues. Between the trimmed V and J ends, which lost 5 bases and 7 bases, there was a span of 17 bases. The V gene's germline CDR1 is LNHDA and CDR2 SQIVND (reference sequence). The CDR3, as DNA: TGTGCCAGTAGTCCCTACAGGGAGGTTAGTGGCTACACCTTC. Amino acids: CASSPYREVSGYTF. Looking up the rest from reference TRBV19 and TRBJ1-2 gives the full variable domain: DGGITQSPKYLFRKEGQNVTLSCEQNLNHDAMYWYRQDPGQGLRLIYYSQIVNDFQKGDIAEGYSVSREKKESFPLTVTSAQKNPTAFYLCASSPYREVSGYTFGSGTRLTVV.

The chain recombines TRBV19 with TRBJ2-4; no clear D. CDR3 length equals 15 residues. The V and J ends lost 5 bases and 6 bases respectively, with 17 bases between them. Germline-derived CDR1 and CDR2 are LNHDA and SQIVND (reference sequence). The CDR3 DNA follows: TGTGCCAGTAGTCCCCCGTGGACCGTCCCAAACATTCAGTACTTC. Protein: CASSPPWTVPNIQYF.

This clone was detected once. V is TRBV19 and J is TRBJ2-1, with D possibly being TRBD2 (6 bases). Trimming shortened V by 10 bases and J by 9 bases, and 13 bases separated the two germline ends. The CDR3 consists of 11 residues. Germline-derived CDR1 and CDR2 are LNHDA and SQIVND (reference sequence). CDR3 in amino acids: CATQRAIEQFF. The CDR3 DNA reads TGTGCCACCCAGCGGGCGATTGAGCAGTTCTTC. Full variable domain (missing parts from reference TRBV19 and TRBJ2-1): DGGITQSPKYLFRKEGQNVTLSCEQNLNHDAMYWYRQDPGQGLRLIYYSQIVNDFQKGDIAEGYSVSREKKESFPLTVTSAQKNPTAFYLCATQRAIEQFFGPGTRLTVL.

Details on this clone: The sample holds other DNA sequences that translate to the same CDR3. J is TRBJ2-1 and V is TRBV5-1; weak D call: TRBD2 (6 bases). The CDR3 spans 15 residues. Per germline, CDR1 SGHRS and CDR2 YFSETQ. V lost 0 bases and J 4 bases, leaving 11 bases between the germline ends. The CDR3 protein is CASSLAGGAYNEQFF. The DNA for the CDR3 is TGCGCCAGCAGCTTGGCAGGCGGGGCTTACAATGAGCAGTTCTTC.

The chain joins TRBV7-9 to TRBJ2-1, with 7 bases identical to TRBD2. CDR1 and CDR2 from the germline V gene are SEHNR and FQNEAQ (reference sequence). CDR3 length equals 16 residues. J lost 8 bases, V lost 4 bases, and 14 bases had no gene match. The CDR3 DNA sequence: TGTGCCAGCAGCTCCAGAGTCGGACTAGTCACCCATGAGCAGTTCTTC. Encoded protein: CASSSRVGLVTHEQFF.

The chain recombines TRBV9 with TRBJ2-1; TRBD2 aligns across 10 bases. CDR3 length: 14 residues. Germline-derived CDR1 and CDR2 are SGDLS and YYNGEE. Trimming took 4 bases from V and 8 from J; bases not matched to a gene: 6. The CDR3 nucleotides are TGTGCCAGCAGCCTAGCGGGAGAGGTCTATGAGCAGTTCTTC. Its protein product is CASSLAGEVYEQFF. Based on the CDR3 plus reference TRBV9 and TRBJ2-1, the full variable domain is DSGVTQTPKHLITATGQRVTLRCSPRSGDLSVYWYQQSLDQGLQFLIQYYNGEERAKGNILERFSAQQFPDLHSELNLSSLELGDSALYFCASSLAGEVYEQFFGPGTRLTVL.

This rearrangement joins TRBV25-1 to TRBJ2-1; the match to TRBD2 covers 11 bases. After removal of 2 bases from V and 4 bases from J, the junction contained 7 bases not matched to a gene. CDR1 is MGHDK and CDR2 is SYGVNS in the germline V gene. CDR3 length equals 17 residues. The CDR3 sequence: CASSEADSGRVYNEQFF. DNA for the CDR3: TGTGCCAGCAGTGAAGCCGATAGCGGGAGGGTTTACAATGAGCAGTTCTTC. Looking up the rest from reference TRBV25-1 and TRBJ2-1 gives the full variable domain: EADIYQTPRYLVIGTGKKITLECSQTMGHDKMYWYQQDPGMELHLIHYSYGVNSTEKGDLSSESTVSRIRTEHFPLTLESARPSHTSQYLCASSEADSGRVYNEQFFGPGTRLTVL.

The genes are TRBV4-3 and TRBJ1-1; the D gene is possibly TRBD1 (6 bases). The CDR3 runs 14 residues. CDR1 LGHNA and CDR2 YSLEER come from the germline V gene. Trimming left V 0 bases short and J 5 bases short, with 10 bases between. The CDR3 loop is CASSQEQGDTEAFF. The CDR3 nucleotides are TGCGCCAGCAGCCAAGAACAGGGTGATACTGAAGCTTTCTTT.

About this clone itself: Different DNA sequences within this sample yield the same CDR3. In DNA form, the CDR3 reads TGTGCCAGCAGCGGCAGCTCCTACGAGCAGTACTTC. It specifies CASSGSSYEQYF. This chain connects TRBV5-6 to TRBJ2-7; no definite D call. The CDR3 extends over 12 amino acids. Trimming left V 4 bases short and J 0 bases short, with 5 bases between. Per germline, CDR1 SGHDT and CDR2 YYEEEE.

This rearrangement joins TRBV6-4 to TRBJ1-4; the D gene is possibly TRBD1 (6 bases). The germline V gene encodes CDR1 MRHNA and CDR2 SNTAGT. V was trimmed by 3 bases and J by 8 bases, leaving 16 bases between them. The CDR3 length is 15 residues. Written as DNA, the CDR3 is TGTGCCAGCAGTGAATATCAGGCAGGGGAGGAAAAACTGTTTTTT. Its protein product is CASSEYQAGEEKLFF.

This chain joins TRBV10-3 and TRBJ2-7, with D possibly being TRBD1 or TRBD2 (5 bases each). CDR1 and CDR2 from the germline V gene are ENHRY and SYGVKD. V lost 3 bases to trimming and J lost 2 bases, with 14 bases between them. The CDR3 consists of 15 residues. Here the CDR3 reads CAISDVRDGTYEQYF. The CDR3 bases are TGTGCCATCAGTGATGTCCGGGACGGCACCTACGAGCAGTACTTC.

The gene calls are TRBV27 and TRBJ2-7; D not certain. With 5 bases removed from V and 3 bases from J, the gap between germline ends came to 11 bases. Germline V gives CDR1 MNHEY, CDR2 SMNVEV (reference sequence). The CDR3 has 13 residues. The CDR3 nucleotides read TGTGCCAGCAGTGACCGGCTTAACTACGAGCAGTACTTC. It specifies CASSDRLNYEQYF.

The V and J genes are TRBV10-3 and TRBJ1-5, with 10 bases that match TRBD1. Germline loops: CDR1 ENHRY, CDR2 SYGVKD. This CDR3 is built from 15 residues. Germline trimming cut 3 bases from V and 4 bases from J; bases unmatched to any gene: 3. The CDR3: CAISEGTGANQPQHF. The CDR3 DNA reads TGTGCCATCAGTGAAGGGACAGGGGCGAATCAGCCCCAGCATTTT.

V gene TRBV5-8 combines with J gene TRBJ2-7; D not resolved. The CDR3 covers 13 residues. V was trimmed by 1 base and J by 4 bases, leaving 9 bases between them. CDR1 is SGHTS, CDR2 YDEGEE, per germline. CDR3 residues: CASSLFEFYEQYF. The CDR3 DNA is TGTGCCAGCAGCTTGTTCGAATTTTACGAGCAGTACTTC. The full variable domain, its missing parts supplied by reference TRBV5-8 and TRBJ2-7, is EAGVTQSPTHLIKTRGQQATLRCSPISGHTSVYWYQQALGLGLQFLLWYDEGEERNRGNFPPRFSGRQFPNYSSELNVNALELEDSALYLCASSLFEFYEQYFGPGTRLTVT.

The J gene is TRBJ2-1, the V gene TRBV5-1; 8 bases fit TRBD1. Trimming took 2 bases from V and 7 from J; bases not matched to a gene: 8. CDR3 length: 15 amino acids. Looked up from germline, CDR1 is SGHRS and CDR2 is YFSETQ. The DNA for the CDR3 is TGCGCCAGCAGCTTCTCCCGGACAGGGCTGAATGAGCAGTTCTTC. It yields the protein CASSFSRTGLNEQFF.

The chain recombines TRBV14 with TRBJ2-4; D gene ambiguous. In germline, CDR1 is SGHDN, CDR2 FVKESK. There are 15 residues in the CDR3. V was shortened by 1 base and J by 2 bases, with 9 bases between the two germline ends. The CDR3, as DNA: TGTGCCAGCAGCCAAGTCGGTGGGACCAAAAACATTCAGTACTTC. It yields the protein CASSQVGGTKNIQYF.

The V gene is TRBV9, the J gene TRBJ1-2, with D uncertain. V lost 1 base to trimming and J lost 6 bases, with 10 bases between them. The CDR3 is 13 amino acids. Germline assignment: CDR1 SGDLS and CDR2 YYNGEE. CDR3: CASSVLGSDGYTF. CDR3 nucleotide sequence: TGTGCCAGCAGCGTACTAGGGAGCGATGGCTACACCTTC.

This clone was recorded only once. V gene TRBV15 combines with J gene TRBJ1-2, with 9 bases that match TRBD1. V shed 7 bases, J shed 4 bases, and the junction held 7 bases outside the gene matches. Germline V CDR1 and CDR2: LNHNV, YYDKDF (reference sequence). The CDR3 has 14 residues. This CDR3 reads CATNTGGAGYGYTF. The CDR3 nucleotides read TGTGCCACCAACACAGGGGGCGCCGGCTATGGCTACACCTTC.

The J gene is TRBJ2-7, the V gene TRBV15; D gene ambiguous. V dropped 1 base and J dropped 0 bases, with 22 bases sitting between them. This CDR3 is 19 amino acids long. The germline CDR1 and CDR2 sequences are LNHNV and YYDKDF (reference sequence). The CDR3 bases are TGTGCCACCAGCAGAGGGGTCCCTAATTCCTACGTCCTCTCCTACGAGCAGTACTTC. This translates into CATSRGVPNSYVLSYEQYF.

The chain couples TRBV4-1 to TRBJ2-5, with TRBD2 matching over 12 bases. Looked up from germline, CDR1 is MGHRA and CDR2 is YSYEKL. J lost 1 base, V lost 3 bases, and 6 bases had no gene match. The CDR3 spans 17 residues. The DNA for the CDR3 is TGCGCCAGCAGCCATGGGACTAGCGGGCCCTCCCAAGAGACCCAGTACTTC. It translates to CASSHGTSGPSQETQYF.

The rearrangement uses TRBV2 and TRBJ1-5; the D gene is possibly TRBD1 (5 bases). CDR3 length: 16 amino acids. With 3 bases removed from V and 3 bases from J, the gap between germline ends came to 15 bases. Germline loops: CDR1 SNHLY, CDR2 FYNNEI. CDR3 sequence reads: CASSDGRVSFNQPQHF. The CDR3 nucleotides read TGTGCCAGCAGTGATGGCAGGGTTTCTTTCAATCAGCCCCAGCATTTT.